The present T cell receptor beta chain was sequenced within a study of cytomegalovirus exposure and HLA in healthy donors. Clones were read by immunoSEQ multiplex PCR, and TCRdb kept only the in-frame ones, dropping some. Found here are roughly 77,000 clones, roughly 94% of them singletons; the top ten hold roughly 0.75%. Germline V gene lookup returns CDR1 MDHEN and CDR2 SYDVKM. Trimming left V 2 bases short and J 2 bases short, with 15 bases between. The length of the CDR3 is 16 residues. Of note for this clone: What it binds is not known.

Study-level results: Most TCR sequences proved rare, with some public TCRs found in many donors.

The sequencing input was PBMCs. The V call is TRBV28, the J call TRBJ1-1, with a possible D match to TRBD1 (6 bases). The source is a woman between 18 and 30 years old in good health and CMV-seronegative. The DNA of the CDR3 is TGTGCCAGCAGTTTAACGGCGACAGGCCGCAACACTGAAGCTTTCTTT. Translation: CASSLTATGRNTEAFF.